This TCR beta chain was profiled in a study of T cells in Graves' hyperthyroidism and ophthalmopathy. The overall study: It was at initial diagnosis, before any treatment, that peripheral blood was collected.

Hyperthyroidism was newly diagnosed in patients aged 18 to 65 (duration under 2 months). CDR1 and CDR2 from the germline V gene are LGHDT and YNNKEL (reference sequence). CDR3 size: 16 residues. V lost 2 bases to trimming and J lost 6 bases; unmatched junction nucleotides: 10. Authors of the study amplified TCR beta CDR3 regions from RNA transcripts. RT-PCR in the first round (using the HTBI primer set) targeted the TCR CDR3. TCRdb reprocessed the multiplex PCR reads via MiXCR and lists one record per CDR3 protein. The repertoire holds hundreds of thousands of distinct CDR3 sequences, with 20% to 25% as singletons. This clonotype was counted at least ten times. Its antigen is unidentified. Notes on the study in general: The authors' 13 V-J model separated ophthalmopathy from stable hyperthyroidism. Peripheral blood also featured most of the thyroid clonotypes expanded above 0.001.

The chain employs TRBV3-1 and TRBJ1-2; TRBD1 matches 9 bases. The TCR was taken from a man in his forties or fifties with Graves' hyperthyroidism. The sample comprised blood. Written as DNA, the CDR3 is TGTGCCAGCAGCCAAAACCGGGACAGGGATTACGATGGCTACACCTTC. Amino acids: CASSQNRDRDYDGYTF.